These 24 T cell receptor beta chains share one sample of origin, sequenced in a study of identical twins. TCRdb re-called the 5' RACE reads with MiXCR, one entry per CDR3 protein. The repertoire holds roughly 250,000 distinct CDR3 sequences, with over 12% as singletons. Sequencing was carried out using memory (CD45RO+) T cells sorted from blood. These TCRs come from a woman between 18 and 30 years old in good health.

V is TRBV29-1 and J is TRBJ2-1; 11 bases fit TRBD2. Germline V CDR1 and CDR2: SQVTM, ANQGSEA. V trimming: 2 bases; J trimming: 2 bases; junction bases outside the gene matches: 5. CDR3 size: 16 residues. The CDR3 DNA reads TGCAGCGTTGAAATAGGGACTAGCGGCCCCTACAATGAGCAGTTCTTC. It yields the protein CSVEIGTSGPYNEQFF.

In this sample, this clonotype turned up a few times. This rearrangement joins TRBV7-8 to TRBJ1-5; D call uncertain. From germline, CDR1 is SGHVS and CDR2 FQNEAQ. The CDR3 length is 14 residues. Trimming pared 5 bases from V and 4 bases from J, leaving 12 bases between. This CDR3 reads CASSLGRGNQPQHF. CDR3 coding DNA: TGTGCCAGCAGCCTGGGCCGGGGAAATCAGCCCCAGCATTTT.

This clonotype is a singleton in its sample. This chain links TRBV11-2 with TRBJ2-5, with TRBD2 identical over 11 bases. V gave up 8 bases and J gave up 5 bases; unmatched junction bases: 1. CDR1 is SGHAT and CDR2 is FQNNGV in the germline V gene. There are 12 residues in the CDR3. Here the CDR3 reads CASRTSGETQYF. In DNA, the CDR3 is TGTGCCAGCCGGACTAGCGGGGAGACCCAGTACTTC.

This clonotype came up a few times. The genes are TRBV11-2 and TRBJ2-3; TRBD2 matches 9 bases. Losses at the gene ends were 4 bases for V and 3 bases for J; bases not matched to a gene: 8. Per germline, CDR1 SGHAT and CDR2 FQNNGV. There are 16 residues in the CDR3. CDR3 in DNA: TGTGCCAGCAGCTCTGACTGGGCGGGGGGGACAGATACGCAGTATTTT. Protein: CASSSDWAGGTDTQYF.

J is TRBJ2-1 and V is TRBV19, with a tentative D call TRBD2 (6 bases). The germline V and J ends were trimmed by 10 bases and 10 bases, with 17 bases remaining between them. There are 12 residues in the CDR3. The germline gives CDR1 LNHDA, CDR2 SQIVND (reference sequence). The CDR3 DNA sequence: TGTGCCACCAACCCGGGTGGGAGGGAGCAGTTCTTC. This translates into CATNPGGREQFF. Combining the CDR3 with reference TRBV19 and TRBJ2-1 gives the whole variable domain DGGITQSPKYLFRKEGQNVTLSCEQNLNHDAMYWYRQDPGQGLRLIYYSQIVNDFQKGDIAEGYSVSREKKESFPLTVTSAQKNPTAFYLCATNPGGREQFFGPGTRLTVL.

V usage is TRBV20-1 and J usage is TRBJ2-2; D remains unclear. This CDR3 region has 12 residues. Trimming stripped 7 bases from V and 1 base from J, with 7 bases between. Germline V lookup: CDR1 DFQATT, CDR2 SNEGSKA (reference sequence). The CDR3 protein is CSGTQNTGELFF. DNA for the CDR3: TGCAGTGGAACCCAGAACACCGGGGAGCTGTTTTTT.

This clonotype was counted a few times. The CDR3 DNA sequence: TGCAGTGCTAGAACCCGCACTGAAGCTTTCTTT. Translated: CSARTRTEAFF. V gene TRBV20-1 combines with J gene TRBJ1-1; D gene uncertain. This CDR3 comprises 11 residues. The germline V gene has CDR1 DFQATT and CDR2 SNEGSKA (reference sequence). V lost 2 bases and J lost 4, with 5 bases in between.

This CDR3 reads CASSLTSEQFF. In nucleotides, the CDR3 is TGTGCCAGCAGCTTGACTAGTGAGCAGTTCTTC. The chain combines TRBV11-2 with TRBJ2-1; possibly TRBD2 for D (6 bases). From germline, CDR1 is SGHAT and CDR2 FQNNGV. The CDR3 spans 11 residues. V was cut by 3 bases and J by 9 bases, with 6 bases left in between. Looking up the rest from reference TRBV11-2 and TRBJ2-1 gives the full variable domain: EAGVAQSPRYKIIEKRQSVAFWCNPISGHATLYWYQQILGQGPKLLIQFQNNGVVDDSQLPKDRFSAERLKGVDSTLKIQPAKLEDSAVYLCASSLTSEQFFGPGTRLTVL.

This sequence joins TRBV3-1 and TRBJ2-2; the match to TRBD2 covers 12 bases. V was pared by 1 base and J by 6 bases, with 3 bases of the junction left unmatched. Germline V gene lookup returns CDR1 LGHDT and CDR2 YNNKEL (reference sequence). The CDR3 has 16 amino acids. The CDR3 here is CASSQGLAGAAGELFF. The CDR3 DNA reads TGTGCCAGCAGCCAAGGACTAGCGGGAGCGGCCGGGGAGCTGTTTTTT.

The V and J genes are TRBV10-3 and TRBJ1-2; D may be TRBD1 (6 bases). This CDR3 has 16 residues. The V end was cut by 0 bases, the J end by 4 bases, with 15 bases between. CDR1 and CDR2 from the germline V gene are ENHRY and SYGVKD. The CDR3, as DNA: TGTGCCATCAGTGAGTCGAATCAGGGGTTCTCCTATGGCTACACCTTC. Its protein is CAISESNQGFSYGYTF.

Only a few counts were recorded for this clonotype. The chain is built from TRBV7-6 and TRBJ2-7; possibly TRBD2 for D (5 bases). V was clipped by 4 bases and J by 4 bases, with 14 bases between them. Germline CDR1 SGHVS, CDR2 FNYEAQ. CDR3 length: 14 residues. CDR3 in DNA: TGTGCCAGCAGCTGGGCCCAACTAGGATACGAGCAGTACTTC. Translating gives CASSWAQLGYEQYF. The complete variable domain, with remaining parts taken from reference TRBV7-6 and TRBJ2-7, reads GAGVSQSPRYKVTKRGQDVALRCDPISGHVSLYWYRQALGQGPEFLTYFNYEAQQDKSGLPNDRFSAERPEGSISTLTIQRTEQRDSAMYRCASSWAQLGYEQYFGPGTRLTVT.

V usage is TRBV20-1 and J usage is TRBJ1-3; D unclear. From germline, CDR1 is DFQATT and CDR2 SNEGSKA (reference sequence). Trimming took 5 bases from V and 2 from J, leaving 10 bases between them. The CDR3 is made up of 13 amino acids. As DNA, the CDR3 is TGCAGTGCTCAGAACCCCCCTGGAAACACCATATATTTT. Protein product: CSAQNPPGNTIYF.

In this sample, this clonotype turned up a few times. The chain is built from TRBV20-1 and TRBJ2-3, with TRBD1 identical over 8 bases. V gave up 5 bases and J gave up 2 bases; unmatched junction bases: 3. The CDR3 length is 13 residues. The germline V gene has CDR1 DFQATT and CDR2 SNEGSKA (reference sequence). The CDR3 DNA is TGCAGTGCTGAGGACAGGGTCACAGATACGCAGTATTTT. This gives the protein CSAEDRVTDTQYF.

There are many counts of this clonotype. The chain joins TRBV4-1 to TRBJ2-5; TRBD2 matches at 7 bases. V shed 4 bases, J shed 2 bases, and the junction held 4 bases outside the gene matches. Germline V gives CDR1 MGHRA, CDR2 YSYEKL. This CDR3 has 14 amino acids. The CDR3 bases are TGCGCCAGCAGCCCTACCGGGGGGCAAGAGACCCAGTACTTC. Protein product: CASSPTGGQETQYF.

The DNA of the CDR3 is TGTGCCAGCAGCGTAGGCGGGAGTAGGTCCAATGAGCAGTTCTTC. It codes for CASSVGGSRSNEQFF. The J gene is TRBJ2-1, the V gene TRBV9, with 7 bases identical to TRBD2. This CDR3 comprises 15 residues. V lost 0 bases, J lost 6 bases, and 6 bases stayed unmatched. Germline CDR1 and CDR2: SGDLS and YYNGEE.

V usage is TRBV6-5 and J usage is TRBJ2-7, with 8 bases fitting TRBD2. Per the germline V gene, CDR1 is MNHEY and CDR2 is SVGAGI. The CDR3 is made up of 13 amino acids. The V gene end was trimmed by 11 bases and the J gene end by 3 bases; junction bases not matched to a gene: 9. CDR3 DNA: TGTGCCTGCGTTAGCGGGACGAGCTACGAGCAGTACTTC. This codes for CACVSGTSYEQYF.

The V and J genes are TRBV20-1 and TRBJ1-5; D is unresolved. Trimming left V 4 bases short and J 2 bases short, with 15 bases between. Germline V lookup: CDR1 DFQATT, CDR2 SNEGSKA (reference sequence). This CDR3 contains 15 residues. CDR3 in amino acids: CSAILPLGGNQPQHF. DNA for the CDR3: TGCAGTGCTATATTACCCTTAGGTGGCAATCAGCCCCAGCATTTT.

The chain couples TRBV20-1 to TRBJ2-3; 7 nucleotides agree with TRBD2. There are 13 residues in the CDR3. The V and J ends lost 6 bases and 9 bases, in that order; junction bases with no gene match: 12. The germline CDR1 and CDR2 sequences are DFQATT and SNEGSKA (reference sequence). This CDR3 reads CSAPTSTSETQYF. The DNA for the CDR3 is TGCAGTGCACCCACTTCCACTAGCGAAACGCAGTATTTT.

In its sample, this clonotype was seen a few times. The V gene is TRBV7-9, the J gene TRBJ2-1; 8 positions agree with TRBD2. Germline V CDR1 and CDR2: SEHNR, FQNEAQ (reference sequence). The CDR3 is 14 residues long. Trimming cost V 3 bases and J 8 bases; bases outside gene matches: 6. CDR3 protein: CASSFSSGNYEQFF. CDR3 DNA: TGTGCCAGCAGCTTTAGTAGCGGGAACTATGAGCAGTTCTTC.

V is TRBV20-1 and J is TRBJ1-5; the D gene is possibly TRBD1 (5 bases). CDR1 and CDR2 (germline): DFQATT, SNEGSKA (reference sequence). Trimming stripped 0 bases from V and 5 bases from J, with 8 bases between. The CDR3 runs to 13 residues. CDR3 DNA: TGCAGTGCTAGAGAGAGGGGCCATCAGCCCCAGCATTTT. As protein: CSARERGHQPQHF.

This chain connects TRBV7-8 to TRBJ2-7, with TRBD2 as a possible D gene (6 bases). The CDR3 has 12 amino acids. Germline CDR1 and CDR2: SGHVS and FQNEAQ. Trimming took 5 bases from V and 6 from J, leaving 11 bases between them. The CDR3 sequence: CASSRGRFEQYF. The CDR3 DNA follows: TGTGCCAGCAGCCGGGGGAGGTTCGAGCAGTACTTC.

CDR3 in DNA: TGTGCCAGCAGCTTAATTCTGAGAGGACAGGGGCCGATTGCAACTAATGAAAAACTGTTTTTT. Protein sequence: CASSLILRGQGPIATNEKLFF. V is TRBV7-3 and J is TRBJ1-4; 9 bases map to TRBD1. The CDR3 consists of 21 residues. With 1 base clipped from V and 0 bases from J, the junction kept 15 bases outside the gene matches. CDR1 and CDR2 (germline): SGHTA, FQGTGA.

This clonotype has only a few counts. J is TRBJ2-3 and V is TRBV6-1, with D hard to call. The CDR3 is 14 amino acids. V dropped 5 bases and J dropped 1 base, with 10 bases sitting between them. Per the germline V gene, CDR1 is MNHNS and CDR2 is SASEGT. CDR3 loop: CASSPPTGTDTQYF. In DNA form, the CDR3 reads TGTGCCAGCAGTCCTCCGACCGGCACAGATACGCAGTATTTT.

This clonotype was seen a few times. The J gene is TRBJ2-7, the V gene TRBV11-2; 9 bases align to TRBD2. J lost 3 bases, V lost 2 bases, and 14 bases had no gene match. The germline gives CDR1 SGHAT, CDR2 FQNNGV. CDR3 length equals 18 residues. The CDR3 region is CASSLSGASGLAYYEQYF. In DNA form, the CDR3 reads TGTGCCAGCAGCTTATCCGGCGCGTCGGGACTAGCATACTACGAGCAGTACTTC. The whole variable domain, filled in from reference TRBV11-2 and TRBJ2-7, reads EAGVAQSPRYKIIEKRQSVAFWCNPISGHATLYWYQQILGQGPKLLIQFQNNGVVDDSQLPKDRFSAERLKGVDSTLKIQPAKLEDSAVYLCASSLSGASGLAYYEQYFGPGTRLTVT.